This T cell receptor beta chain was observed in a study of cytotoxic CD8 clonotypes in ibrutinib-treated CLL. Profiling relied on immunoSEQ multiplex PCR, and the TCRdb table lists in-frame clones only, not all of them. The sample holds around 310,000 clones, about 80% seen once. TCR beta libraries used roughly 1.8 micrograms of DNA from cryopreserved PBMCs. Trimming removed 5 bases at V and 5 bases at J, with 11 bases between. This CDR3 spans 13 amino acids. Germline CDR1 and CDR2: SGHVS and FQNEAQ. The origin of this receptor is a human donor with chronic lymphocytic leukemia. V is TRBV7-8 and J is TRBJ2-3; TRBD1 is a possible D gene (6 bases). Source: PBMCs, taken before ibrutinib treatment. The CDR3 region is CASSTDRIDTQYF. DNA for the CDR3: TGTGCCAGCAGCACGGACAGAATAGATACGCAGTATTTT.